The 29 T cell receptor beta chains below were found in one sample sequenced in a study of T cells after posttransplantation cyclophosphamide. Sequencing used immunoSEQ multiplex PCR; TCRdb keeps in-frame clones, though not all of them. Sampling found about 14,000 clones, none seen once. A marrow graft followed busulfan-fludarabine conditioning, with cyclophosphamide on days +3 and +4. Sample: PBMCs, taken about 1,200 days after allogeneic stem cell transplant with posttransplant cyclophosphamide. These receptors were taken from a female patient between 35 and 55 years old who received an allogeneic stem cell transplant from a related donor, was CMV-positive, and had no GVHD. The graft donor may have given rise to some T cells.

CDR3 nucleotides: TGTGCCAGCAGGGGAGGGGACCCGTTCCCTGGCGAAAAACTGTTTTTT. Translated, it gives CASRGGDPFPGEKLFF. The chain joins TRBV25-1 to TRBJ1-4; possibly TRBD1 for D (5 bases). The CDR3 runs 16 residues. The germline V and J ends were trimmed by 6 bases and 8 bases, with 22 bases remaining between them. Germline lookup yields CDR1 MGHDK and CDR2 SYGVNS.

This clone was detected many times. The chain recombines TRBV7-8 with TRBJ2-1; D might be TRBD2 (6 bases). The V gene's germline CDR1 is SGHVS and CDR2 FQNEAQ. Trimming removed 4 bases at V and 5 bases at J, with 18 bases between. The CDR3 runs 16 residues. CDR3 protein: CASSSTRRRPNNEQFF. The CDR3 DNA sequence: TGTGCCAGCAGCTCGACTAGGCGACGGCCTAACAATGAGCAGTTCTTC.

This clone has ten or more counts. CDR3 DNA sequence: TGTGCCAGCAGTGTAGCGCAGTTTAATTCACCCCTCCACTTT. It is translated as CASSVAQFNSPLHF. The chain employs TRBV6-1 and TRBJ1-6; no definite D call. The CDR3 length is 14 residues. Trimming stripped 4 bases from V and 6 bases from J, with 10 bases between. The germline V gene encodes CDR1 MNHNS and CDR2 SASEGT.

This clone was seen ten or more times. This chain uses TRBV7-2 with TRBJ2-3; D is unresolved. CDR3 size: 16 residues. CDR1 and CDR2 from the germline V gene are SGHTA and FQGNSA. Trimming stripped 2 bases from V and 0 bases from J, with 12 bases between. The DNA for the CDR3 is TGTGCCAGCAGCTTATCTGTTTCCTCTAGCACAGATACGCAGTATTTT. This sequence encodes CASSLSVSSSTDTQYF.

Comment on this clone: Just one base apart from a much larger clone, this may be a read error. The chain combines TRBV14 with TRBJ2-2; D possibly corresponds to TRBD1 (6 bases). The CDR3 sequence is 17 residues long. Germline assignment: CDR1 SGHDN and CDR2 FVKESK. The CDR3 region is CAGSQELGAPNTGELFF. The CDR3 bases are TGTGCCGGCAGCCAAGAGTTGGGGGCGCCGAACACCGGGGAGCTGTTTTTT.

This clone was observed many times. The CDR3 nucleotides read TGCACCAGCAGTCAAAGACAGGGGGGCGAAAAACTGTTTTTT. It specifies CTSSQRQGGEKLFF. The genes are TRBV1 and TRBJ1-4; TRBD1 reflects the table's D call only, with no check against the DNA. TRBV1 is annotated as a pseudogene. The CDR3 extends over 14 amino acids.

This clone has ten or more counts. The chain uses TRBV5-5 and TRBJ2-2; 12 nucleotides match TRBD2. From germline, CDR1 is SGHKS and CDR2 YYEKEE (reference sequence). The V and J ends lost 4 bases and 5 bases, in that order; junction bases with no gene match: 6. The CDR3 is 16 residues long. DNA for the CDR3: TGTGCCAGCAGCAAGACTAGCGGGGGTAGTACCGGGGAGCTGTTTTTT. It specifies CASSKTSGGSTGELFF.

Ten or more counts support this clone. The chain recombines TRBV4-1 with TRBJ2-7; tentative D call: TRBD2 (5 bases). This CDR3 contains 14 residues. Trimming removed 3 bases from V and 0 bases from J, with 9 bases in between. CDR1 and CDR2 (germline): MGHRA, YSYEKL. The CDR3 region has the DNA TGCGCCAGCAGCCATGGACTGTTCTCCTACGAGCAGTACTTC. It yields the protein CASSHGLFSYEQYF.

This clone was detected many times. The genes are TRBV9 and TRBJ2-4; 8 nucleotides match TRBD1. V trimming: 6 bases; J trimming: 8 bases; junction bases outside the gene matches: 7. There are 13 residues in the CDR3. Germline V gene sequence: CDR1 SGDLS, CDR2 YYNGEE. CDR3 bases: TGTGCCAGCAACACAGGGGGTCGGGACATTCAGTACTTC. Its translation: CASNTGGRDIQYF.

This clone has only a few counts. V gene TRBV4-1 combines with J gene TRBJ2-3; a possible D gene is TRBD2 (5 bases). The CDR3 has 15 residues. Germline V gives CDR1 MGHRA, CDR2 YSYEKL. V shed 3 bases and J shed 4 bases, with 14 bases lying between them. CDR3 amino acids: CASSQVAGDADTQYF. The CDR3 nucleotides are TGCGCCAGCAGCCAGGTCGCCGGGGATGCAGATACGCAGTATTTT.

This clone occurred many times. The rearrangement uses TRBV7-9 and TRBJ2-1; 7 nucleotides agree with TRBD2. Germline values: CDR1 SEHNR, CDR2 FQNEAQ (reference sequence). V was pared by 1 base and J by 4 bases, with 4 bases of the junction left unmatched. The CDR3 contains 15 residues. The CDR3 reads CASSLGGGRYNEQFF. The CDR3 coding sequence is TGTGCCAGCAGCTTAGGGGGAGGGAGATACAATGAGCAGTTCTTC.

This clone came up a few times. The chain employs TRBV10-3 and TRBJ1-2; 10 nucleotides line up with TRBD1. Germline loops: CDR1 ENHRY, CDR2 SYGVKD. The CDR3 has 14 amino acids. Unmatched junction bases numbered 4, after V lost 6 bases and J lost 3 bases. The CDR3 protein is CAISTGTGDYGYTF. For the CDR3, the DNA is TGTGCCATCAGCACCGGGACAGGGGACTATGGCTACACCTTC.

This clone was recorded at least ten times. The chain joins TRBV7-2 to TRBJ2-1, with TRBD2 identical over 10 bases. With 1 base clipped from V and 7 bases from J, the junction kept 7 bases outside the gene matches. CDR1 is SGHTA and CDR2 is FQGNSA in the germline V gene. This CDR3 comprises 16 residues. The CDR3 bases are TGTGCCAGCAGCTTAGAGCGGGGGGGCCTGAGGAATGAGCAGTTCTTC. This sequence encodes CASSLERGGLRNEQFF.

This clone was observed a handful of times. The same CDR3 also results from other DNA sequences found in this sample. V usage is TRBV9 and J usage is TRBJ2-7; TRBD1 is a possible D gene (5 bases). The germline V and J ends were trimmed by 8 bases and 2 bases, with 20 bases remaining between them. The CDR3 is 15 residues long. Per the germline V gene, CDR1 is SGDLS and CDR2 is YYNGEE. CDR3 nucleotide sequence: TGTGCCAGTAGTTTCAAACAGGAGACGGCCTACGAGCAGTACTTC. This gives the protein CASSFKQETAYEQYF.

There are many counts of this clone. The chain uses TRBV5-1 and TRBJ2-7, with 10 bases lining up with TRBD1. CDR1 is SGHRS and CDR2 is YFSETQ in the germline V gene. Trimming at V came to 2 bases and at J to 3 bases, leaving 2 bases not matched to a gene. The CDR3 consists of 14 residues. CDR3 in DNA: TGCGCCAGCAGCTTCGGGACAGGGGACTACGAGCAGTACTTC. It encodes CASSFGTGDYEQYF.

This clone showed up many times. The V gene is TRBV5-4, the J gene TRBJ1-2; a possible D gene is TRBD1 (6 bases). Trimming stripped 4 bases from V and 8 bases from J, with 15 bases between. The germline CDR1 and CDR2 sequences are SGHNT and YYREEE (reference sequence). This CDR3 spans 13 amino acids. The CDR3 region is CASSHPGGVGYTF. The DNA for the CDR3 is TGTGCCAGCAGCCATCCGGGGGGCGTCGGCTACACCTTC.

This clone was recorded many times. The V gene is TRBV29-1, the J gene TRBJ1-1; no definite D call. This CDR3 region has 10 residues. Per germline, CDR1 SQVTM and CDR2 ANQGSEA. Trimming took off 7 bases at V and 3 bases at J, with 6 bases between the two ends. In DNA form, the CDR3 reads TGCAGCGGAGGATACACTGAAGCTTTCTTT. Protein sequence: CSGGYTEAFF.

This clone was seen ten or more times. The chain combines TRBV6-5 with TRBJ1-5; perhaps TRBD1 as D (5 bases). Germline assignment: CDR1 MNHEY and CDR2 SVGAGI. This CDR3 has 15 residues. V was pared by 0 bases and J by 6 bases, with 12 bases between. CDR3 amino acids: CASSYSTGRGQPQHF. The CDR3 DNA follows: TGTGCCAGCAGTTACTCGACGGGGAGGGGTCAGCCCCAGCATTTT.

This clone was detected many times. V and J are TRBV28 and TRBJ1-4; no reliable D call. V dropped 5 bases and J dropped 0 bases, with 10 bases sitting between them. Germline V gene lookup returns CDR1 MDHEN and CDR2 SYDVKM. There are 15 residues in the CDR3. Here the CDR3 DNA reads TGTGCCAGCAGTCCTTCGGGGACAACTAATGAAAAACTGTTTTTT. It codes for CASSPSGTTNEKLFF.

This clone was counted at least ten times. V and J are TRBV7-6 and TRBJ2-5; 10 positions match TRBD2. Germline V CDR1 and CDR2: SGHVS, FNYEAQ. The junction had 11 bases not matched to a gene; V was cut back by 5 bases and J by 5 bases. The CDR3 sequence is 16 residues long. Here the CDR3 DNA reads TGTGCCAGCAGCGGCTTAGGCCAGCGGGGGGGTGAGACCCAGTACTTC. Its protein is CASSGLGQRGGETQYF.

By proportion, this clone is medium-sized. This sequence joins TRBV7-3 and TRBJ1-1; D remains unclear. The CDR3 has 13 residues. Germline V gives CDR1 SGHTA, CDR2 FQGTGA. Between the trimmed V and J ends, which lost 4 bases and 1 base, there was a span of 7 bases. CDR3 residues: CASSYTSNTEAFF. The CDR3 region has the DNA TGTGCCAGCAGCTACACATCGAACACTGAAGCTTTCTTT.

In this sample, this clone is medium-sized (0.01 to 0.1%). J is TRBJ1-1 and V is TRBV5-6, with TRBD1 matching 8 bases. J lost 4 bases, V lost 1 base, and 9 bases had no gene match. CDR3 length: 16 amino acids. CDR1 is SGHDT and CDR2 is YYEEEE in the germline V gene. The CDR3 region has the DNA TGTGCCAGCAGCTTGAGTTCAGGGGGCGCTTTCACTGAAGCTTTCTTT. It specifies CASSLSSGGAFTEAFF.

At least ten counts were recorded for this clone. The chain combines TRBV7-9 with TRBJ2-7; D may be TRBD2 (6 bases). V lost 1 base and J lost 3, with 10 bases in between. The CDR3 extends over 14 amino acids. Germline lookup yields CDR1 SEHNR and CDR2 FQNEAQ (reference sequence). The CDR3 coding sequence is TGTGCCAGCAGCTTAGGGGACTCTTACTACGAGCAGTACTTC. Its protein is CASSLGDSYYEQYF.

In this sample, this clone turned up a few times. V is TRBV6-5 and J is TRBJ1-1; D not resolved. V lost 6 bases and J lost 8, with 7 bases in between. This CDR3 comprises 10 residues. Per the germline V gene, CDR1 is MNHEY and CDR2 is SVGAGI. CDR3 region: CASRSGEAFF. The CDR3 DNA reads as TGTGCCAGCAGATCAGGAGAAGCTTTCTTT.

At least ten counts were recorded for this clone. V and J are TRBV9 and TRBJ1-6, with D possibly TRBD1 on 5 matching bases. Germline CDR1 is SGDLS and CDR2 is YYNGEE. Trimming shortened V by 3 bases and J by 9 bases, and 10 bases separated the two germline ends. The CDR3 extends over 13 amino acids. The CDR3 spells CASSGNQGSPLHF. The CDR3 coding sequence is TGTGCCAGCAGCGGAAACCAGGGTTCACCCCTCCACTTT.

This clone has at least ten counts. The chain links TRBV7-3 to TRBJ2-2; no definite D call. V lost 4 bases to trimming and J lost 0 bases, with 6 bases between them. Germline assignment: CDR1 SGHTA and CDR2 FQGTGA. This CDR3 is built from 14 residues. The CDR3: CASSSSANTGELFF. The CDR3 DNA follows: TGTGCCAGCAGCTCCTCCGCGAACACCGGGGAGCTGTTTTTT.

The V gene is TRBV5-6, the J gene TRBJ2-7, with 9 positions matching TRBD1. CDR1 is SGHDT and CDR2 is YYEEEE in the germline V gene. The CDR3 loop spans 14 amino acids. Unmatched junction bases numbered 11, after V lost 7 bases and J lost 6 bases. CDR3 DNA sequence: TGTGCCAGCCAGGGGAACAGGGGGCGCGGCGAGCAGTACTTC. It codes for CASQGNRGRGEQYF.

This clone was recorded at least ten times. The chain employs TRBV5-4 and TRBJ1-3; 9 nucleotides match TRBD1. Germline V gene lookup returns CDR1 SGHNT and CDR2 YYREEE (reference sequence). The CDR3 length is 15 residues. V shed 1 base and J 2 bases; nucleotides not matched to a gene: 1. In nucleotides, the CDR3 is TGTGCCAGCAGCTTGACAGGGGGCACTGGAAACACCATATATTTT. Protein sequence: CASSLTGGTGNTIYF.

This clone was recorded at least ten times. The chain links TRBV6-1 to TRBJ2-3; TRBD2 matches at 7 bases. The CDR3 is 15 amino acids. Per germline, CDR1 MNHNS and CDR2 SASEGT. The ends lost 7 bases at V and 3 bases at J; junction bases unmatched: 10. Written as DNA, the CDR3 is TGTGCCAGCAACGACATTGGCGGGAGAACAGATACGCAGTATTTT. It yields the protein CASNDIGGRTDTQYF.